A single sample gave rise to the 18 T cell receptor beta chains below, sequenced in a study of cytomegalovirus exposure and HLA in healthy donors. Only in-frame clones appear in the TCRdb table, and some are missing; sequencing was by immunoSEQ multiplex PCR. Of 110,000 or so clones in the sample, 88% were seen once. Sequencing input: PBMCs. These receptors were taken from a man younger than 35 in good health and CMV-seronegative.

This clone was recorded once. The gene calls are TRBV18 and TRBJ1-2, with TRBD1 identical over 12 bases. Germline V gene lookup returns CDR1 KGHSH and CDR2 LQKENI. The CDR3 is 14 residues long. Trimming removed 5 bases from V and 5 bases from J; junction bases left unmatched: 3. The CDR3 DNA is TGTGCCAGCTCAACGGGACAGGGGGCGTATGGCTACACCTTC. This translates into CASSTGQGAYGYTF. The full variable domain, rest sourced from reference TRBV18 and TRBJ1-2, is NAGVMQNPRHLVRRRGQEARLRCSPMKGHSHVYWYRQLPEEGLKFMVYLQKENIIDESGMPKERFSAEFPKEGPSILRIQQVVRGDSAAYFCASSTGQGAYGYTFGSGTRLTVV.

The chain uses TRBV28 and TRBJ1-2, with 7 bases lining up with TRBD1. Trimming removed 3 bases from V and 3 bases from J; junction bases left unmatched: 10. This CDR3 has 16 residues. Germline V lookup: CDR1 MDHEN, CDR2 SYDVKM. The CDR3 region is CASSLTTGHRDYGYTF. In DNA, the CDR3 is TGTGCCAGCAGTTTGACGACAGGGCATAGGGACTATGGCTACACCTTC.

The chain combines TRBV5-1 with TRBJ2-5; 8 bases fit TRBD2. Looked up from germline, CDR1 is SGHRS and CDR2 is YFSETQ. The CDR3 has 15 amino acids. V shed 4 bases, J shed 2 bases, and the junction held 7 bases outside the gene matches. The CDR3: CASSQDSGVQETQYF. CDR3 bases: TGCGCCAGCAGCCAAGATAGCGGGGTTCAAGAGACCCAGTACTTC.

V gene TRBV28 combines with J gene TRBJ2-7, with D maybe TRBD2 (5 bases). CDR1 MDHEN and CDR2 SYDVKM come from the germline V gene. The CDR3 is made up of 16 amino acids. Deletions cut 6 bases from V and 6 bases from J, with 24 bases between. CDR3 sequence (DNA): TGTGCCAGCAGCAACTCCCGAGCCGGGGTTATAGTCGAGCAGTACTTC. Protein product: CASSNSRAGVIVEQYF.

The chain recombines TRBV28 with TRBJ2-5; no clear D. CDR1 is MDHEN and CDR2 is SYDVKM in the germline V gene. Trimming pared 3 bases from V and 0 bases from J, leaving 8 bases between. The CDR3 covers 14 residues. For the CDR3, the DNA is TGTGCCAGCAGTTTGTCTTACTACCAAGAGACCCAGTACTTC. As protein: CASSLSYYQETQYF.

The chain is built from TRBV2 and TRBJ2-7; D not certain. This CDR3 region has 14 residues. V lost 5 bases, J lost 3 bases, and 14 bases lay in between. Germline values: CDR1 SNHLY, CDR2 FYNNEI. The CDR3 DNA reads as TGTGCCAGCAGTTACTTTACCCAAATCTACGAGCAGTACTTC. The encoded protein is CASSYFTQIYEQYF.

CDR3 DNA sequence: TGTGCCAGCAGACGACAGGGATTGGGCACTGAAGCTTTCTTT. It codes for CASRRQGLGTEAFF. The chain combines TRBV6-5 with TRBJ1-1; TRBD1 matches at 7 bases. Germline V gene data show CDR1 as MNHEY and CDR2 as SVGAGI. This CDR3 spans 14 amino acids. Trimming removed 6 bases from V and 4 bases from J; junction bases left unmatched: 8.

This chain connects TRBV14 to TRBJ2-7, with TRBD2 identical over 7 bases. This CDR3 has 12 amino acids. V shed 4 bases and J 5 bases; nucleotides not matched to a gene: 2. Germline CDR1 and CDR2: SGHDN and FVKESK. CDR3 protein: CASSPGGDEQYF. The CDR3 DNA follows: TGTGCCAGCAGCCCGGGGGGAGACGAGCAGTACTTC.

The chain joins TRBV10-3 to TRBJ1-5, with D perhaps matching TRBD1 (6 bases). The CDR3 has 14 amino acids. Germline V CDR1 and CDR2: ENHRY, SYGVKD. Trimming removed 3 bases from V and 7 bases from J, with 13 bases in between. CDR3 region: CAISDRGGDQPQHF. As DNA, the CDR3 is TGTGCCATCAGTGACCGAGGGGGAGACCAGCCCCAGCATTTT.

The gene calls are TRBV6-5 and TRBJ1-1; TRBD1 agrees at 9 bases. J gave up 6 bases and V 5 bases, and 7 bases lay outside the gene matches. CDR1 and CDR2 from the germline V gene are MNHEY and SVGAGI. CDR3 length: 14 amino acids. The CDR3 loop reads CASSPGTGLAEAFF. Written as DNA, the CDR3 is TGTGCCAGCAGTCCCGGGACAGGGTTGGCTGAAGCTTTCTTT.

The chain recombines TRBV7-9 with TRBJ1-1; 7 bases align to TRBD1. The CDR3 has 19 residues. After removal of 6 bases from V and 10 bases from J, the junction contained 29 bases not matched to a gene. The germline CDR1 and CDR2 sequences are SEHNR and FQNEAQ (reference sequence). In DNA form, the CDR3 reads TGTGCCAGCAGTCCCAATCGCACAGGGGTTCGACTCTTAGCGTTGCGAGCTTTCTTT. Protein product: CASSPNRTGVRLLALRAFF.

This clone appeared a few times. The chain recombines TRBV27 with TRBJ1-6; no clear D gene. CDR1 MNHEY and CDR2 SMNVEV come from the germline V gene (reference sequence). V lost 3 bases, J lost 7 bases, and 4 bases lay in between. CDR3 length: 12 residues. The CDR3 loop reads CASSFYNSPLHF. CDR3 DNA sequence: TGTGCCAGCAGTTTCTACAATTCACCCCTCCACTTT.

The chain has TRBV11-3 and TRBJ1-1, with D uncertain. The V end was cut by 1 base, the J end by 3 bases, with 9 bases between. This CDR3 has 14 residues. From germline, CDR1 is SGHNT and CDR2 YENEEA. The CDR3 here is CASSLVQRDTEAFF. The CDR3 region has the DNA TGTGCCAGCAGCTTAGTTCAGAGGGACACTGAAGCTTTCTTT.

The CDR3: CASRPYRETQETQYF. DNA of the CDR3: TGTGCCAGCAGACCCTACCGGGAGACACAAGAGACCCAGTACTTC. V and J are TRBV28 and TRBJ2-5, with a possible D match to TRBD2 (6 bases). The V end lost 6 bases, the J end lost 2 bases, and 16 bases lay between the germline ends. The CDR3 totals 15 residues. Germline loops: CDR1 MDHEN, CDR2 SYDVKM.

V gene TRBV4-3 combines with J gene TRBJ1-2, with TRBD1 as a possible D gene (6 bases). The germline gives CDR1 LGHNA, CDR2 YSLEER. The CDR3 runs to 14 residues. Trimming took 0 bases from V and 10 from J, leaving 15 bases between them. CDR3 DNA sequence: TGCGCCAGCAGCCAAGATGTGGGACAAAAGTTCTACACCTTC. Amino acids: CASSQDVGQKFYTF.

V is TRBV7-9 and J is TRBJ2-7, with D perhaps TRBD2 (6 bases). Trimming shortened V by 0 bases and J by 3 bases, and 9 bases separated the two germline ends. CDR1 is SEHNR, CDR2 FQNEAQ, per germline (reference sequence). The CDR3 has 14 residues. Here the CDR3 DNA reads TGTGCCAGCAGCTTAGCGCCCGGGAGCTACGAGCAGTACTTC. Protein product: CASSLAPGSYEQYF.

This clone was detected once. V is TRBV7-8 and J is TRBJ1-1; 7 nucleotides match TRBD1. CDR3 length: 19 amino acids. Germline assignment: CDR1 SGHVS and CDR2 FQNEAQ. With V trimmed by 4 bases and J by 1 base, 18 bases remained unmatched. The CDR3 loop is CASSSRYPQGPVANTEAFF. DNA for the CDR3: TGTGCCAGCAGCTCCAGATACCCACAGGGGCCGGTGGCGAACACTGAAGCTTTCTTT.

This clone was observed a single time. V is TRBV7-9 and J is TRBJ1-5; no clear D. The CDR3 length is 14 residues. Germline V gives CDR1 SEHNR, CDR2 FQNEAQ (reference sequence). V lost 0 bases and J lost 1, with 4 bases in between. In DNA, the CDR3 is TGTGCCAGCAGCTTAGCGGCCAGCAATCAGCCCCAGCATTTT. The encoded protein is CASSLAASNQPQHF.